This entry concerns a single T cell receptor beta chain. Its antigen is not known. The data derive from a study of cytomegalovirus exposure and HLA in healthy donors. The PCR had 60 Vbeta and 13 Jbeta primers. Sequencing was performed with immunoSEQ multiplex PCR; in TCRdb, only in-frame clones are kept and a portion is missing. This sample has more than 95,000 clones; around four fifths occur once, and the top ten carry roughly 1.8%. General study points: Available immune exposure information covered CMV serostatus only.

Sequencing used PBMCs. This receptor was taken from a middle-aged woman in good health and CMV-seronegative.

CDR3 sequence: CASSTRTGFLYGYTF. CDR3 nucleotides: TGTGCCAGTAGTACGAGAACAGGGTTTTTGTATGGCTACACCTTC. The genes are TRBV19 and TRBJ1-2, with D possibly matching TRBD1 (6 bases). The CDR3 consists of 15 residues. The germline V and J ends were trimmed by 4 bases and 5 bases, with 17 bases remaining between them. Germline V gene sequence: CDR1 LNHDA, CDR2 SQIVND (reference sequence).